These 22 T cell receptor beta chains share one sample of origin, sequenced in a study of blood T cell repertoires in COVID-19. The assay was immunoSEQ multiplex PCR, and TCRdb's table has in-frame clones only and misses some. The sample holds fewer than 200,000 clones, 75% to 95% seen once. Sequencing was performed on peripheral blood. The receptor set was obtained from a man in his fifties or sixties with acute or convalescent COVID-19.

This clone turned up a few times. This chain's CDR3 is CASKGGGYKKLFF. The CDR3 nucleotides read TGTGCCAGCAAAGGCGGGGGCTACAAAAAACTGTTTTTT. The rearrangement links TRBV27 to TRBJ1-4, with D perhaps matching TRBD1 (6 bases). Trimming took off 7 bases at V and 9 bases at J, with 15 bases between the two ends. The CDR3 has 13 amino acids. Germline CDR1 and CDR2: MNHEY and SMNVEV (reference sequence).

The V and J genes are TRBV3-1 (or the pseudogene TRBV3-2) and TRBJ2-5; D perhaps matches TRBD2 (6 bases). The germline V and J ends were trimmed by 5 bases and 3 bases, with 16 bases remaining between them. The CDR3 length is 15 residues. Germline assignment: CDR1 LGHDT and CDR2 YNNKEL (reference sequence). Here the CDR3 reads CASSVRERAEETQYF. The CDR3, as DNA: TGTGCCAGCAGCGTCCGGGAGAGGGCTGAAGAGACCCAGTACTTC.

The genes are TRBV6-2 or TRBV6-3 and TRBJ2-7, with TRBD1 matching 8 bases. V trimming: 2 bases; J trimming: 1 base; junction bases outside the gene matches: 4. Germline-derived CDR1 and CDR2 are MNHEY and SVGEGT. The CDR3 spans 15 residues. Here the CDR3 DNA reads TGTGCCAGCAGTTACGGGACAGGCCTTTCCTACGAGCAGTACTTC. Its translation is CASSYGTGLSYEQYF.

CDR3 in DNA: TGTGCCAGCAGTTCCCTGGGCGCGAACAATCAGCCCCAGCATTTT. Amino acid sequence: CASSSLGANNQPQHF. This chain joins TRBV6-2 or TRBV6-3 and TRBJ1-5; no reliable D call. Germline CDR1 and CDR2: MNHEY and SVGEGT. Trimming took off 4 bases at V and 3 bases at J, with 13 bases between the two ends. CDR3 size: 15 residues.

This clone has a single count. This chain joins TRBV7-2 and TRBJ1-1; D might be TRBD1 (5 bases). The CDR3 is 16 amino acids. Deletions cut 1 base from V and 0 bases from J, with 12 bases between. The germline V gene encodes CDR1 SGHTA and CDR2 FQGNSA. The CDR3 loop is CASSLVGGSVNTEAFF. The CDR3 DNA sequence: TGTGCCAGCAGCTTAGTGGGGGGTTCCGTGAACACTGAAGCTTTCTTT.

CDR3 amino acids: CASSFSDRANQPQHF. The CDR3 nucleotides read TGTGCCAGCAGTTTTAGTGACAGGGCTAATCAGCCCCAGCATTTT. J is TRBJ1-5 and V is TRBV28; 7 nucleotides align to TRBD1. The CDR3 has 15 amino acids. V trimming: 3 bases; J trimming: 4 bases; junction bases outside the gene matches: 6. In germline, CDR1 is MDHEN, CDR2 SYDVKM.

The rearrangement links TRBV7-9 to TRBJ2-7, with TRBD2 matching over 10 bases. The CDR3 has 15 residues. CDR1 is SEHNR, CDR2 FQNEAQ, per germline (reference sequence). V was pared by 5 bases and J by 4 bases, with 8 bases of the junction left unmatched. CDR3 nucleotide sequence: TGTGCCAGCAGCCCCCGACTAGCGGGCCAGTACGAGCAGTACTTC. Translation: CASSPRLAGQYEQYF.

This chain joins TRBV5-4 and TRBJ1-6; TRBD1 agrees at 7 bases. Per germline, CDR1 SGHNT and CDR2 YYREEE (reference sequence). V was pared by 0 bases and J by 7 bases, with 1 base of the junction left unmatched. The CDR3 contains 14 residues. CDR3 loop: CASSLGRGNSPLHF. In nucleotides, the CDR3 is TGTGCCAGCAGCTTGGGCAGGGGGAATTCACCCCTCCACTTT. Complete variable domain (other parts from reference TRBV5-4 and TRBJ1-6): ETGVTQSPTHLIKTRGQQVTLRCSSQSGHNTVSWYQQALGQGPQFIFQYYREEENGRGNFPPRFSGLQFPNYSSELNVNALELDDSALYLCASSLGRGNSPLHFGNGTRLTVT.

This clone showed up just a few times. The chain couples TRBV29-1 to TRBJ1-3; weak D call: TRBD1 (5 bases). This CDR3 is 17 amino acids long. With 6 bases removed from V and 3 bases from J, the gap between germline ends came to 24 bases. Germline values: CDR1 SQVTM, CDR2 ANQGSEA. CDR3 in DNA: TGCAGCGTCCGGATAAATAGTGGGGGGAGAGGTGGAAACACCATATATTTT. Translation gives CSVRINSGGRGGNTIYF. The complete variable domain, with remaining parts taken from reference TRBV29-1 and TRBJ1-3, reads SAVISQKPSRDICQRGTSLTIQCQVDSQVTMMFWYRQQPGQSLTLIATANQGSEATYESGFVIDKFPISRPNLTFSTLTVSNMSPEDSSIYLCSVRINSGGRGGNTIYFGEGSWLTVV.

The chain links TRBV7-9 to TRBJ2-7; 9 bases fit TRBD1. V gave up 5 bases and J gave up 2 bases; unmatched junction bases: 10. In germline, CDR1 is SEHNR, CDR2 FQNEAQ (reference sequence). The CDR3 is made up of 16 amino acids. The CDR3 nucleotides read TGTGCCAGCAGCAGACTGGACAGGGGAGGAACCTACGAGCAGTACGTC. Its translation is CASSRLDRGGTYEQYV.

The genes are TRBV27 and TRBJ1-2; 9 nucleotides match TRBD1. The ends lost 5 bases at V and 2 bases at J; junction bases unmatched: 6. The CDR3 is 15 residues long. The germline V gene has CDR1 MNHEY and CDR2 SMNVEV (reference sequence). In DNA form, the CDR3 reads TGTGCCAGCAGTCCCCTCGGACAGGGGAACTATGGCTACACCTTC. This gives the protein CASSPLGQGNYGYTF.

This clone has only one observation. CDR3 loop: CASSQDSIGNQPQHF. The CDR3 DNA sequence: TGCGCCAGCAGTCAGGACAGTATTGGCAATCAGCCCCAGCATTTT. The genes are TRBV10-2 and TRBJ1-5, with D perhaps matching TRBD1 (6 bases). Trimming pared 5 bases from V and 2 bases from J, leaving 13 bases between. Germline V gives CDR1 WSHSY, CDR2 SAAADI. The CDR3 has 15 residues.

This chain connects TRBV5-1 to TRBJ2-7, with a tentative D call TRBD1 (5 bases). The CDR3 is made up of 14 amino acids. CDR1 is SGHRS and CDR2 is YFSETQ in the germline V gene. The ends were cut back, 4 bases at V and 3 bases at J, with 14 bases in the middle. CDR3 sequence: CASSPARGGYEQYF. CDR3 nucleotide sequence: TGCGCCAGCAGCCCCGCAAGGGGTGGCTACGAGCAGTACTTC.

V and J are TRBV25-1 and TRBJ2-7, with 9 positions matching TRBD2. Germline V lookup: CDR1 MGHDK, CDR2 SYGVNS. The CDR3 runs 15 residues. The junction had 9 bases not matched to a gene; V was cut back by 2 bases and J by 7 bases. CDR3: CASSEPGTSSGEQYF. The CDR3 DNA follows: TGTGCCAGCAGTGAACCGGGGACTAGCTCTGGGGAGCAGTACTTC.

This chain joins TRBV20-1 and TRBJ1-2; D is possibly TRBD1 (5 bases). This CDR3 has 12 residues. V dropped 3 bases and J dropped 7 bases, with 12 bases sitting between them. CDR1 and CDR2 from the germline V gene are DFQATT and SNEGSKA (reference sequence). CDR3 sequence (DNA): TGCAGTGCTAGTGCAGGGCTGGCTGGCTACACCTTC. This translates into CSASAGLAGYTF.

This chain joins TRBV11-2 and TRBJ1-4; D is ambiguous. The V and J ends lost 6 bases and 0 bases respectively, with 14 bases between them. The CDR3 covers 16 residues. Germline CDR1 and CDR2: SGHAT and FQNNGV. CDR3 sequence (DNA): TGTGCCAGCAGTTCCTTTGGCCCTGCAACTAATGAAAAACTGTTTTTT. Protein: CASSSFGPATNEKLFF.

The gene calls are TRBV18 and TRBJ2-1, with 8 bases fitting TRBD1. The CDR3 has 12 amino acids. J gave up 14 bases and V 3 bases, and 6 bases lay outside the gene matches. The germline V gene encodes CDR1 KGHSH and CDR2 LQKENI. Here the CDR3 DNA reads TGTGCCAGCTCACCTCTGGGACAGGTAGAGTTCTTC. Amino acid sequence: CASSPLGQVEFF.

The table lists this clone with a few counts. The chain recombines TRBV11-2 with TRBJ1-6, with D possibly TRBD1 on 6 matching bases. Trimming removed 6 bases from V and 5 bases from J, with 11 bases in between. The CDR3 length is 14 residues. Per the germline V gene, CDR1 is SGHAT and CDR2 is FQNNGV. In DNA, the CDR3 is TGTGCCAGCAGTCAGGGGTTTAATAATTCACCCCTCCACTTT. Translating gives CASSQGFNNSPLHF.

This clone was detected once. The chain carries TRBV19 and TRBJ1-1; D perhaps matches TRBD1 (5 bases). Germline assignment: CDR1 LNHDA and CDR2 SQIVND (reference sequence). This CDR3 region has 15 residues. V was shortened by 3 bases and J by 11 bases, with 22 bases between the two germline ends. Here the CDR3 DNA reads TGTGCCAGTAGTATCCAGGTTAACGGACTAGGGGAGGCTTTCTTT. Encoded protein: CASSIQVNGLGEAFF.

The chain carries TRBV25-1 and TRBJ2-7, with 8 bases identical to TRBD1. CDR3 length: 13 amino acids. The V gene end was trimmed by 8 bases and the J gene end by 5 bases; junction bases not matched to a gene: 8. CDR1 is MGHDK, CDR2 SYGVNS, per germline. The chain's CDR3 is CASARGRVNEQYF. For the CDR3, the DNA is TGTGCCAGCGCCAGGGGGCGCGTCAACGAGCAGTACTTC.

The chain combines TRBV27 with TRBJ2-7, with TRBD2 matching 9 bases. V was pared by 6 bases and J by 3 bases, with 6 bases of the junction left unmatched. The V gene's germline CDR1 is MNHEY and CDR2 SMNVEV (reference sequence). The CDR3 length is 14 residues. CDR3 bases: TGTGCCAGCAGAAGAGGTAGCGGGAGCTACGAGCAGTACTTC. It is translated as CASRRGSGSYEQYF.

In this sample, this clone turned up once. The chain uses TRBV29-1 and TRBJ1-1, with 7 bases aligning to TRBD1. V shed 5 bases, J shed 12 bases, and the junction held 12 bases outside the gene matches. The V gene's germline CDR1 is SQVTM and CDR2 ANQGSEA. This CDR3 is 12 amino acids long. CDR3 bases: TGCAGCGTTACTGCAGGGGGTGTTGGGTCTTTCTTT. Protein product: CSVTAGGVGSFF.